Below, one T cell receptor (delta chain) is given with its context. No cognate antigen has been identified for it. The input lacks base qualities; no much larger clone sits a single base away. RNA extraction was carried out with the RNeasy mini kit, and reverse transcription was then done using Superscript III. To generate the CDR3 amplicons, a multiplex PCR was run using pooled V-gene forward primers together with a constant-region reverse primer that carried Illumina adaptor overhangs. After gel purification, amplicons were indexed with Nextera index primers over roughly 8 extra PCR cycles and were then purified with AMPure XP beads. Libraries were sequenced on an Illumina MiSeq with paired-end 250 bp reads, dual indexing and about 20% PhiX spike-in. Per the authors' processing: FastQC was used to quality check the reads, while ea-utils fastq-join merged the TRG read pairs. IMGT/HighV-QUEST was used to annotate sequences, retaining only productive sequences with an unambiguous V-gene assignment, and each clonotype was defined by an identical CDR3 sequence. Downstream analysis used VDJtools 1.1.1, tcR 2.2.3, Treemap and vegan Shannon diversity in R 3.4.4. Public reads were reanalyzed in TCRdb with CATT, and rows carrying the same DNA were merged afterwards. For this entry, the V and J calls and clone size follow TCRdb and not the study's own pipeline. The sample table records more than 50,000 delta-chain clones; over 13% of these occur just once. About 0.4% of the sample comes from the top ten.

The data stem from a study of Vδ1+ human thymocytes (dated 2018 in TCRdb). In terms of the full investigation: As a data resource, the study described the mRNA-level TRG and TRD CDR3 repertoires of highly purified Vdelta1+ thymocytes obtained from young children. The multiplex-based CDR3 amplicon strategy had previously been validated against 5'RACE-based CDR3 amplicon generation methods.

Thymic samples were depleted of alphabeta T cells, then CD3+ TCRVdelta1+ TCRVdelta2- thymocytes were FACS-sorted. The purity of the sorted Vdelta1+ thymocytes was between about 97% and 99.6%. Thymic specimens were obtained from 8 paediatric patients, aged from about 5 days to 17 months, who were undergoing corrective cardiac surgery. After the thymic tissue was dispersed, mononuclear cells were isolated using a Histopaque-1077 density gradient. For staining, the antibodies used were anti-TCRVdelta1 clone TS8.2, anti-TCRVdelta2 clone B6, anti-CD3 clone HIT3a and anti-TCRalphabeta clone IP26. From the cysteine up to the phenylalanine, the CDR3 has a length of 21 residues. The CDR3 DNA has 63 bases and is translated from base 1. Trimming accounts for 4 bases at V and 7 bases at J, while the number of junction bases matched to no gene is 27. The CDR1 and CDR2 encoded by the germline V gene are TSWWSYY and QGS.

Findings and caveats that apply to the study as a whole: No clustering by age or sex was observed, so analyses did not stratify donors by these variables. Around 22% of thymic TRD sequences were found to be Vdelta2 (and few were Vdelta3) despite high sort purity, in contrast to peripheral blood Vdelta1+ controls. Many TRG clonotypes were found to be shared between donors (up to roughly 6.9x10^3), whereas TRD repertoires were found to be essentially private (max 116 shared). Because unexpected Vdelta2 sequences could lead to misinterpretation of bulk repertoire data, the authors recommended using highly purified populations and validating at the single-cell level. The thymic TRG and TRD repertoires appeared highly polyclonal, with Gaussian CDR3 length distributions, in contrast to the oligoclonal repertoires of peripheral blood.

Sequenced sample: Vdelta1+ gamma-delta thymocytes from the thymus. The cell subset or site label, read with the paper, signifies: FACS-sorted CD3+ TCRalphabeta- TCRVdelta1+ TCRVdelta2- thymocytes. The TCR comes from a girl in the first two years of life who had congenital heart surgery. This receptor chain uses TRDV1 and TRDJ1, with 10 bases in between that match TRDD3. For the CDR3, the sequence is CALGGAFLTSDWGIPPRKLIF. The DNA is TGTGCTCTTGGGGGAGCCTTCTTAACTAGTGACTGGGGGATCCCTCCCCGTAAACTCATCTTT.